The present T cell receptor beta chain was sequenced within a study of blood T cell repertoires in COVID-19. Per the original data handling: Amplification with reference gene primers provided the estimates of nucleated cell counts. Sequenced by immunoSEQ multiplex PCR; TCRdb stores in-frame clones only, minus some. V and J calls and clone size are given by that table; D and trimming were obtained from the DNA. The repertoire holds about 94,000 clones, over 75% seen once, with roughly 4.5% in the top ten. Sequenced: peripheral blood. The clonotype originates from an elderly woman with acute or convalescent COVID-19.

The CDR3 loop reads CASSLAPLAGFTDTQYF. CDR3 nucleotides: TGTGCCAGCAGCTTGGCCCCACTAGCGGGATTCACAGATACGCAGTATTTT. The gene calls are TRBV5-6 and TRBJ2-3; 10 bases are shared with TRBD2. The V gene end was trimmed by 0 bases and the J gene end by 2 bases; junction bases not matched to a gene: 6. The CDR3 has 17 residues. The germline CDR1 and CDR2 sequences are SGHDT and YYEEEE.